This TCR beta chain was recorded in a study of blood T cell repertoires in COVID-19. At the level of the study: Collection of acute and convalescent COVID-19 samples took place in the United States, Italy and Spain. Nucleic acid was either cDNA or gDNA, and it came from T cells, B-cell-depleted T cells, or PBMCs.

Original handling: Quantification of nucleated cells was approximated via reference gene primer amplification. The repertoire was sequenced with immunoSEQ multiplex PCR; TCRdb's copy has only in-frame clones and lacks some. D and trimming come from the DNA, and the V and J calls and clone size come from that table. The sample yields about 220,000 clones, 82% seen once. The junction had 7 bases not matched to a gene; V was cut back by 7 bases and J by 6 bases. CDR3 length equals 13 residues. Germline CDR1 and CDR2: LNHDA and SQIVND (reference sequence). The V call is TRBV19, the J call TRBJ1-1, with 8 positions matching TRBD1. The material sequenced was peripheral blood. The receptor comes from a woman of 80 years or more with acute or convalescent COVID-19. The CDR3 nucleotides are TGTGCCAGTAAGATCGACAGGGGATCTGAAGCTTTCTTT. Amino acid sequence: CASKIDRGSEAFF.